Listed below are T cell receptor beta chains from one sample, sequenced in a study of blood T cell repertoires in COVID-19. Sequencing was performed with immunoSEQ multiplex PCR; in TCRdb, only in-frame clones are kept and a portion is missing. Of approximately 300,000 clones in the sample, approximately 84% were seen once. Sequencing was done on a sample of PBMCs or T cells enriched from blood (not recorded which). The origin of the receptors is a young man who had recovered from COVID-19. The CDR3 runs from the conserved cysteine through the conserved F or W. Each record gives: clone size, V gene, D gene, J gene, CDR3 DNA, CDR3 protein. A D gene is named only where the DNA matches it firmly. Expanded clones are given a class, and other clones once, few, many or no size at all.

few,TRBV5-4,NA,TRBJ1-5,TGTGCCAGCAGCTTGGCAGGGGCGGATCAGCCCCAGCATTTT,CASSLAGADQPQHF
NA,TRBV18,NA,TRBJ2-5,TGTGCCAGCTCACCCCGGGGGGCCAACGGGGAGACCCAGTACTTC,CASSPRGANGETQYF
NA,TRBV11-2,TRBD1,TRBJ2-2,TGTGCCAGCAGCTCCCCTCCCCCAGGGGGGAACACCGGGGAGCTGTTTTTT,CASSSPPPGGNTGELFF
NA,TRBV2,TRBD1,TRBJ1-6,TGTGCCAGCAGTGAGAGGACAGGCGAAAATTCACCCCTCCACTTT,CASSERTGENSPLHF
NA,TRBV6-5,TRBD1,TRBJ2-5,TGTGCCAGCAGCCGACCCGGGACAGGGGAAGAGACCCAGTACTTC,CASSRPGTGEETQYF
NA,TRBV19,NA,TRBJ2-2,TGTGCCAGTAGTATTCTATCCCCTGGGGAGCTGTTTTTT,CASSILSPGELFF
NA,TRBV11-3,TRBD1,TRBJ1-2,TGTGCCAGCAGCTTAGATGGCAGGGGGAACTATGGCTACACCTTC,CASSLDGRGNYGYTF
NA,TRBV1,NA,TRBJ2-3,TGCACCAGCAGCCAGACGACGGGATCTGCTGATACGCAGTATTTT,CTSSQTTGSADTQYF
NA,TRBV24-1,NA,TRBJ2-7,TGTGCCACCAGTACCTCCCGGGACTCACCGTCCTACGAGCAGTACTTC,CATSTSRDSPSYEQYF
NA,TRBV19,NA,TRBJ2-5,TGTGCCAGTAGTTTGGCCCCAGGGGAGACCCAGTACTTC,CASSLAPGETQYF
NA,TRBV11-2,TRBD1,TRBJ2-7,TGTGCCAGCAGCACTTGGACAGGAGAGACTAACGAGCAGTACTTC,CASSTWTGETNEQYF
NA,TRBV30,NA,TRBJ1-1,TGTGCCTGGAGTTCTGCGGGATTCACTGAAGCTTTCTTT,CAWSSAGFTEAFF
NA,TRBV2,TRBD1,TRBJ2-2,TGTGCCAGCAGTGGCTCCCGGGACAGGGCCAACACCGGGGAGCTGTTTTTT,CASSGSRDRANTGELFF
NA,TRBV14,NA,TRBJ2-5,TGTGCCAGCAGCCAAGTCGGGGAGACCCAGTACTTC,CASSQVGETQYF
few,TRBV10-3,NA,TRBJ1-5,TGTGCCATCAGGGGAGGGGCGGGCGGCAATCAGCCCCAGCATTTT,CAIRGGAGGNQPQHF
NA,TRBV6-2/TRBV6-3,NA,TRBJ1-1,TGTGCCAGCAGTCGGGGGGGAACAATGAACACTGAAGCTTTCTTT,CASSRGGTMNTEAFF
NA,TRBV6-4,NA,TRBJ2-1,TGTGCCAGCAGTGCCAATAGCGGAGAATACAATGAGCAGTTCTTC,CASSANSGEYNEQFF
NA,TRBV12-3/TRBV12-4,NA,TRBJ2-2,TGTGCCAGCAGACAACAACACACCGGGGAGCTGTTTTTT,CASRQQHTGELFF
NA,TRBV7-9,TRBD1,TRBJ1-3,TGTGCCAGCAGACCCGGACAGGGCGAAACTGGAAACACCATATATTTT,CASRPGQGETGNTIYF
NA,TRBV5-1,TRBD1,TRBJ1-1,TGCGCCAGCAGCGAATCATACAGGGGGCCGGGCACTGAAGCTTTCTTT,CASSESYRGPGTEAFF
NA,TRBV27,TRBD1,TRBJ2-1,TGTGCCAGCAGTACCACAACAGGGGCTTTATACAATGAGCAGTTCTTC,CASSTTTGALYNEQFF
NA,TRBV27,TRBD1,TRBJ1-2,TGTGCCAGCAGTTTACGCTCCCGGGACAGAGGCGGCTACACCTTC,CASSLRSRDRGGYTF
NA,TRBV11-3,TRBD1,TRBJ1-1,TGTGCCAGCAGCCCTGGGGGACAGCTGAACACTGAAGCTTTCTTT,CASSPGGQLNTEAFF
NA,TRBV27,TRBD2,TRBJ2-2,TGTGCCAGCAGTTCCCCGACTAGCCTAAAGGGCGGGGAGCTGTTTTTT,CASSSPTSLKGGELFF
NA,TRBV5-1,NA,TRBJ2-5,TGCGCCAGCAGCGGCGGGACAGTGGGGGTGGAGACCCAGTACTTC,CASSGGTVGVETQYF
NA,TRBV19,TRBD1,TRBJ1-1,TGTGCCAGTAGTATGGGACAGGGAGTGGGGGAAGCTTTCTTT,CASSMGQGVGEAFF
NA,TRBV7-9,NA,TRBJ1-1,TGTGCCAGCAGCTCGGGACAGAACACTGAAGCTTTCTTT,CASSSGQNTEAFF
once,TRBV3-1/TRBV3-2,TRBD2,TRBJ2-3,TGTGCCAGCAGCCAACGCGTTAGCGGGAGGTCGACAGATACGCAGTATTTT,CASSQRVSGRSTDTQYF
NA,TRBV30,NA,TRBJ2-5,TGTGCCTGGGGGACACCGACCACCCAAGAGACCCAGTACTTC,CAWGTPTTQETQYF
NA,TRBV6-5,NA,TRBJ1-1,TGTGCCAGCATCATGAACACTGAAGCTTTCTTT,CASIMNTEAFF
NA,TRBV5-1,NA,TRBJ2-5,TGCGCCAGCAGCTCCACCGGGACTGCGGCGGAGACCCAGTACTTC,CASSSTGTAAETQYF
NA,TRBV11-3,NA,TRBJ1-5,TGTGCCAGCAGCTCTGAAGGAGACAATCAGCCCCAGCATTTT,CASSSEGDNQPQHF
NA,TRBV19,TRBD1,TRBJ1-2,TGTGCCAGTAGTATACCTTGGACAGGGAGGCTCAACTATGGCTACACCTTC,CASSIPWTGRLNYGYTF
few,TRBV2,TRBD1,TRBJ2-5,TGTGCCAGCATCAGGGACAGACAAGAGACCCAGTACTTC,CASIRDRQETQYF
few,TRBV30,NA,TRBJ2-3,TGTGCCTGGAGTGTAGGGGCCCCAGATACGCAGTATTTT,CAWSVGAPDTQYF
NA,TRBV30,TRBD1,TRBJ2-4,TGTGCCTGCCGCAGGGGGCTCGAAAACATTCAGTACTTC,CACRRGLENIQYF
NA,TRBV4-1,TRBD2,TRBJ2-3,TGCGCCAGCAGCCAGGCCCGTGTCGGAGCGGGGGCGCGGCAGTATTTT,CASSQARVGAGARQYF
NA,TRBV7-2,TRBD2,TRBJ2-3,TGTGCCAGCAGCTTAATCCCCTTAGCGGGAGAGGGGTATTTT,CASSLIPLAGEGYF
once,TRBV19,TRBD1,TRBJ1-3,TGTGCCAGTAGCAGGACGGACAGGGAAGGAAACACCATATATTTT,CASSRTDREGNTIYF
few,TRBV14,NA,TRBJ2-7,TGTGCCAGCAGCCTCGGGGTACCGGCCTACGAGCAGTACTTC,CASSLGVPAYEQYF
NA,TRBV19,TRBD1,TRBJ1-4,TGTGCCAGTAATGGACAGGCACTAGGTGAAAAACTGTTTTTT,CASNGQALGEKLFF
NA,TRBV19,NA,TRBJ1-4,TGTGCCAGTAGTACAGGGGTTAATGAAAAACTGTTTTTT,CASSTGVNEKLFF
NA,TRBV5-6,NA,TRBJ2-7,TGTGCCAGCACCGTAGACAGGACCCTTCCCTACGAGCAGTACTTC,CASTVDRTLPYEQYF
once,TRBV24-1,TRBD1,TRBJ2-5,TGTGCCACCAGTTTGACAGGGACGTACCAAGAGACCCAGTACTTC,CATSLTGTYQETQYF
NA,TRBV11-2,TRBD2,TRBJ2-1,TGTGCCAGCTCAACTAGGACTAGCAGGAACAATGAGCAGTTCTTC,CASSTRTSRNNEQFF
NA,TRBV19,TRBD2,TRBJ2-1,TGTGCCAGTAGTATAACTAGCGGGAGATACAATGAGCAGTTCTTC,CASSITSGRYNEQFF